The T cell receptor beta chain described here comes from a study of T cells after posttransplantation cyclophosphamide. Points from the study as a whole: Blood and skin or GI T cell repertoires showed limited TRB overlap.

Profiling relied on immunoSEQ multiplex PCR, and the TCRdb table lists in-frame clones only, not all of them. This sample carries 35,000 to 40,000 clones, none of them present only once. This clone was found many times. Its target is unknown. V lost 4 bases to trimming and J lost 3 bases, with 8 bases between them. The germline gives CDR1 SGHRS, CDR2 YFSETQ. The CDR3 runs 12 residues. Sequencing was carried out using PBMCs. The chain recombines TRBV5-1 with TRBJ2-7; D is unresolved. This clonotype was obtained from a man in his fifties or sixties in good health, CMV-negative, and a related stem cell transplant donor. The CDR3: CASSNRSYEQYF. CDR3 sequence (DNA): TGCGCCAGCAGCAACAGAAGCTACGAGCAGTACTTC.